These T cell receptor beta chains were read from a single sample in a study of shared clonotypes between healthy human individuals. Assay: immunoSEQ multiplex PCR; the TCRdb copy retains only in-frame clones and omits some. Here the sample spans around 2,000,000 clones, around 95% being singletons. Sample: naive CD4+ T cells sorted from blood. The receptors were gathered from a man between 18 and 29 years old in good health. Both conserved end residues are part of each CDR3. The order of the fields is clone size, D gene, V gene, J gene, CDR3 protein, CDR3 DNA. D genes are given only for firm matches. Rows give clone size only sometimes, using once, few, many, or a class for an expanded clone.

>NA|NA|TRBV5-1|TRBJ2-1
CASSLAATSYNEQFF
TGCGCCAGCAGCTTGGCGGCCACCTCCTACAATGAGCAGTTCTTC
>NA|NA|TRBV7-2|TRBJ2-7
CASSLSGLVYEQYF
TGTGCCAGCAGCTTATCAGGCCTGGTCTACGAGCAGTACTTC
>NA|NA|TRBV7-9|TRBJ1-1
CASSLAQTEAFF
TGTGCCAGCAGCTTAGCCCAGACTGAAGCTTTCTTT
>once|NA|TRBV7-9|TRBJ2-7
CASSSDREGGEQYF
TGTGCCAGCAGCTCGGACAGGGAGGGAGGCGAGCAGTACTTC
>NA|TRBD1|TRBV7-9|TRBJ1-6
CASSLASTGVGDSPLHF
TGTGCCAGCAGCTTAGCCTCGACAGGGGTCGGGGATTCACCCCTCCACTTT
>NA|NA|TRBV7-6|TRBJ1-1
CASSPQENTEAFF
TGTGCCAGCAGCCCGCAGGAGAACACTGAAGCTTTCTTT
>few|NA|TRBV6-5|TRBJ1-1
CASSPGQRTTEAFF
TGTGCCAGCAGCCCAGGACAGCGGACGACTGAAGCTTTCTTT
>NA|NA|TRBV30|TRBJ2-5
CAWSGQEKTQYF
TGTGCCTGGAGTGGGCAGGAAAAGACCCAGTACTTC
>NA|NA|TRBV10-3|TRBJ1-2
CAISVGQFYGYTF
TGTGCCATCAGTGTCGGACAGTTCTATGGCTACACCTTC
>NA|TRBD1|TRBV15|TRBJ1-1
CATSRGWTGDMNTEAFF
TGTGCCACCAGCAGAGGATGGACAGGAGACATGAACACTGAAGCTTTCTTT
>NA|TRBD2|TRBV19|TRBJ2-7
CASNPGLAGGEQYF
TGTGCCAGTAACCCGGGACTAGCGGGAGGCGAGCAGTACTTC
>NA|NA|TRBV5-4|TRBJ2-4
CASSLPGVDSKNIQYF
TGTGCCAGCAGCTTGCCAGGGGTGGACAGTAAAAACATTCAGTACTTC
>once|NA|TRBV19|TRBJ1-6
CASSTAAVAGRPLHF
TGTGCCAGTAGTACGGCCGCTGTAGCAGGCAGACCCCTCCACTTT
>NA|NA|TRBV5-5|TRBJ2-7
CASSLLRGAEQYF
TGTGCCAGCAGCTTGCTCCGAGGGGCCGAGCAGTACTTC
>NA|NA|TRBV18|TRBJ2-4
CASSPWGPGPKNIQYF
TGTGCCAGCTCACCATGGGGGCCCGGGCCCAAAAACATTCAGTACTTC
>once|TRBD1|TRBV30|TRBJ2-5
CAWSPLTGDQETQYF
TGTGCCTGGAGTCCGTTAACAGGGGATCAAGAGACCCAGTACTTC
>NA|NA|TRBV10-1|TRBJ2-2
CASSETVTGELFF
TGCGCCAGCAGTGAGACGGTAACCGGGGAGCTGTTTTTT
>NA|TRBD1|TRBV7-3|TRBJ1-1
CASRGGTGNTEAFF
TGTGCCAGCAGGGGTGGGACAGGGAACACTGAAGCTTTCTTT
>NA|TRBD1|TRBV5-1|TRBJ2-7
CASSLSFGTVLPAYEQYF
TGCGCCAGCAGCTTATCATTTGGGACAGTTTTACCTGCCTACGAGCAGTACTTC
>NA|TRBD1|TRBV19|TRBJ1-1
CASSTLTGTTEAFF
TGTGCCAGTAGTACCTTGACAGGGACCACTGAAGCTTTCTTT
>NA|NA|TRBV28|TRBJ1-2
CASTSRDGGHYGYTF
TGTGCCAGCACTTCCCGGGACGGGGGCCACTATGGCTACACCTTC
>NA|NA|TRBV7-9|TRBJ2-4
CASRGSKNIQYF
TGTGCCAGCAGAGGGTCCAAAAACATTCAGTACTTC
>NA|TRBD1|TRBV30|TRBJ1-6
CAWSGTGGRGDSPLHF
TGTGCCTGGAGCGGGACAGGGGGCCGCGGGGATTCACCCCTCCACTTT
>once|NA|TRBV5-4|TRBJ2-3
CASSLEHYSTDTQYF
TGTGCCAGCAGCTTGGAACACTATAGCACAGATACGCAGTATTTT
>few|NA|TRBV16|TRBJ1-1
CASSQGNEAFF
TGTGCCAGCAGCCAAGGCAACGAAGCTTTCTTT
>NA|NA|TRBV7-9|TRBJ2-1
CASSTAGTFYNEQFF
TGTGCCAGCAGCACCGCAGGGACATTCTACAATGAGCAGTTCTTC
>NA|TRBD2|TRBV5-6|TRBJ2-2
CASSLAGGGTGELFF
TGTGCCAGCAGCCTAGCGGGAGGGGGAACCGGGGAGCTGTTTTTT
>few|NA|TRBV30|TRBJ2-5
CAWSVSGSFQETQYF
TGTGCCTGGAGTGTATCAGGCAGCTTCCAAGAGACCCAGTACTTC